These 13 T cell receptor beta chains were sequenced from one sample in a study of blood T cell repertoires in COVID-19. Repertoires were generated with immunoSEQ multiplex PCR, while TCRdb's copy carries only in-frame clones and drops some. Of 140,000 to 150,000 clones listed, roughly 85% are singletons. The sequenced material came from peripheral blood. These receptors came from a human donor with acute or convalescent COVID-19. The donor label of this sample is uncertain.

CDR3 in amino acids: CASSAFTGGYGYTF. Here the CDR3 DNA reads TGTGCCAGCAGCGCCTTCACAGGGGGTTATGGCTACACCTTC. The V call is TRBV7-9, the J call TRBJ1-2; 8 nucleotides match TRBD1. The CDR3 covers 14 residues. The V gene's germline CDR1 is SEHNR and CDR2 FQNEAQ (reference sequence). Losses at the gene ends were 5 bases for V and 5 bases for J; bases not matched to a gene: 7.

The CDR3 sequence: CASSLRGRNTEAFF. In DNA form, the CDR3 reads TGTGCCAGCAGCTTGAGGGGGAGGAACACTGAAGCTTTCTTT. The genes are TRBV5-6 and TRBJ1-1; tentative D call: TRBD1 (6 bases). V lost 1 base and J lost 1, with 8 bases in between. CDR3 length equals 14 residues. Germline V gene sequence: CDR1 SGHDT, CDR2 YYEEEE.

This chain links TRBV2 with TRBJ2-5; D may be TRBD2 (6 bases). Germline CDR1 is SNHLY and CDR2 is FYNNEI. This CDR3 comprises 15 residues. The V and J ends lost 4 bases and 1 base respectively, with 13 bases between them. CDR3 sequence: CASSGRGAVQETQYF. The CDR3 DNA is TGTGCCAGCAGTGGGCGGGGCGCAGTCCAAGAGACCCAGTACTTC.

V gene TRBV27 combines with J gene TRBJ1-1, with a weak D call TRBD1 (6 bases). Germline CDR1 reads MNHEY; CDR2 reads SMNVEV (reference sequence). The CDR3 consists of 14 residues. Trimming removed 2 bases at V and 6 bases at J, with 13 bases between. The CDR3 region is CASSLNRARSEAFF. CDR3 bases: TGTGCCAGCAGTTTAAACAGGGCGAGGTCTGAAGCTTTCTTT.

The DNA for the CDR3 is TGCAGTGCTAGTCGGGTGCGTGACAATCAGCCCCAGCATTTT. Translating gives CSASRVRDNQPQHF. The gene calls are TRBV20-1 and TRBJ1-5, with no clear D. Trimming shortened V by 3 bases and J by 3 bases, and 12 bases separated the two germline ends. Germline lookup yields CDR1 DFQATT and CDR2 SNEGSKA (reference sequence). The CDR3 is 14 amino acids.

V usage is TRBV19 and J usage is TRBJ2-5; D is undetermined. Germline lookup yields CDR1 LNHDA and CDR2 SQIVND (reference sequence). This CDR3 region has 16 residues. V was shortened by 3 bases and J by 0 bases, with 14 bases between the two germline ends. This CDR3 is CASSMDGRRDQETQYF. CDR3 coding DNA: TGTGCCAGTAGTATGGATGGTCGACGGGACCAAGAGACCCAGTACTTC.

With respect to this clone: Other DNA sequences within the sample encode an identical CDR3. The rearrangement links TRBV28 to TRBJ2-7; possibly TRBD2 for D (6 bases). V lost 3 bases and J 3 bases, leaving 6 bases between the germline ends. Per germline, CDR1 MDHEN and CDR2 SYDVKM. This CDR3 contains 12 residues. The CDR3 protein is CASSLGGYEQYF. As DNA, the CDR3 is TGTGCCAGCAGTTTGGGGGGCTACGAGCAGTACTTC.

This clone was recorded once. The CDR3 DNA reads as TGTGCCACCAGTGCCCCCTCCCAAGAGACCCAGTACTTC. It is translated as CATSAPSQETQYF. The chain links TRBV24-1 to TRBJ2-5; no definite D call. The CDR3 covers 13 residues. Germline V CDR1 and CDR2: KGHDR, SFDVKD. V lost 5 bases and J lost 1, with 7 bases in between.

V gene TRBV6-2 or TRBV6-3 combines with J gene TRBJ2-1, with 9 nucleotides matching TRBD2. Germline CDR1 is MNHEY and CDR2 is SVGEGT. This CDR3 has 14 residues. V was clipped by 5 bases and J by 8 bases; unmatched bases: 7. DNA for the CDR3: TGTGCCAGCAGTCGACCTAGCGGGACGGATGAGCAGTTCTTC. As protein: CASSRPSGTDEQFF.

Here the CDR3 reads CASSLLGTDYGYTF. CDR3 DNA: TGTGCCAGCAGCCTACTCGGGACAGACTATGGCTACACCTTC. The rearrangement uses TRBV6-6 and TRBJ1-2; 7 positions match TRBD1. Germline CDR1 reads MNHNY; CDR2 reads SVGAGI (reference sequence). The trim removed 6 bases at V and 3 bases at J, leaving 7 bases unmatched. This CDR3 is built from 14 residues.

The chain has TRBV6-6 and TRBJ2-1; 11 bases match TRBD1. The germline gives CDR1 MNHNY, CDR2 SVGAGI (reference sequence). CDR3 length equals 16 residues. Trimming took 6 bases from V and 6 from J; bases not matched to a gene: 10. CDR3 sequence: CASSSNPGTGGNEQFF. The DNA for the CDR3 is TGTGCCAGCAGCTCTAACCCCGGGACAGGGGGCAATGAGCAGTTCTTC.

The chain is built from TRBV9 and TRBJ1-6; tentative D call: TRBD1 (6 bases). This CDR3 is 15 amino acids long. The V end was cut by 1 base, the J end by 7 bases, with 12 bases between. Germline V gene lookup returns CDR1 SGDLS and CDR2 YYNGEE. The CDR3 is CASSVRGTVNSPLHF. CDR3 bases: TGTGCCAGCAGCGTAAGGGGGACCGTCAATTCACCCCTCCACTTT.

Only a few counts were recorded for this clone. The chain links TRBV6-5 to TRBJ1-3, with 8 bases lining up with TRBD1. V was clipped by 6 bases and J by 4 bases; unmatched bases: 5. From germline, CDR1 is MNHEY and CDR2 SVGAGI. CDR3 length equals 14 residues. CDR3 nucleotide sequence: TGTGCCAGCAGGACAGGGGCGTCCGGAAACACCATATATTTT. This encodes CASRTGASGNTIYF.